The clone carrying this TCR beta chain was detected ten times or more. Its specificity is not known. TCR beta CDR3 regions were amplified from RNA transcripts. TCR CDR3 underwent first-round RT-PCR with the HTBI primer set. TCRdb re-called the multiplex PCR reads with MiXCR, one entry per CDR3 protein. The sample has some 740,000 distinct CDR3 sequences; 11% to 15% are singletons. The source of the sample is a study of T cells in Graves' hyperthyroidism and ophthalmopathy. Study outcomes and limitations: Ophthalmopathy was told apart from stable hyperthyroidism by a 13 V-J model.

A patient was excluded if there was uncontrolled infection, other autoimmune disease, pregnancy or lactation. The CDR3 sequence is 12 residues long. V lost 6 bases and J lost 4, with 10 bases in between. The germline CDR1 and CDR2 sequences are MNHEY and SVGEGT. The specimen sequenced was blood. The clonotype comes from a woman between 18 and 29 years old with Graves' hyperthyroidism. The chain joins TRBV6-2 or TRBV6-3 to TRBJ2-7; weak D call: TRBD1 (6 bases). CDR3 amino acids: CASSVTGYEQYF. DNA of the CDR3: TGTGCCAGCAGCGTCACAGGGTACGAGCAGTACTTC.